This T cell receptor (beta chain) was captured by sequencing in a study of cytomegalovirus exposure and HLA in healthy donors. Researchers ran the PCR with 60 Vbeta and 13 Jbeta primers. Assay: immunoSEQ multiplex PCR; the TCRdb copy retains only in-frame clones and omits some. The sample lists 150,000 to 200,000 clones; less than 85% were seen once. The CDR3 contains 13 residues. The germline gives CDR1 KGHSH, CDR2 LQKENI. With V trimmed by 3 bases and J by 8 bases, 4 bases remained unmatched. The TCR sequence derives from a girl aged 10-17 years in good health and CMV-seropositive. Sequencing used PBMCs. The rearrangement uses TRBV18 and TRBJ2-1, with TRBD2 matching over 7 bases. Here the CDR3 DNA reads TGTGCCAGCTCACCCTTTGGGGGGGATGAGCAGTTCTTC. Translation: CASSPFGGDEQFF.